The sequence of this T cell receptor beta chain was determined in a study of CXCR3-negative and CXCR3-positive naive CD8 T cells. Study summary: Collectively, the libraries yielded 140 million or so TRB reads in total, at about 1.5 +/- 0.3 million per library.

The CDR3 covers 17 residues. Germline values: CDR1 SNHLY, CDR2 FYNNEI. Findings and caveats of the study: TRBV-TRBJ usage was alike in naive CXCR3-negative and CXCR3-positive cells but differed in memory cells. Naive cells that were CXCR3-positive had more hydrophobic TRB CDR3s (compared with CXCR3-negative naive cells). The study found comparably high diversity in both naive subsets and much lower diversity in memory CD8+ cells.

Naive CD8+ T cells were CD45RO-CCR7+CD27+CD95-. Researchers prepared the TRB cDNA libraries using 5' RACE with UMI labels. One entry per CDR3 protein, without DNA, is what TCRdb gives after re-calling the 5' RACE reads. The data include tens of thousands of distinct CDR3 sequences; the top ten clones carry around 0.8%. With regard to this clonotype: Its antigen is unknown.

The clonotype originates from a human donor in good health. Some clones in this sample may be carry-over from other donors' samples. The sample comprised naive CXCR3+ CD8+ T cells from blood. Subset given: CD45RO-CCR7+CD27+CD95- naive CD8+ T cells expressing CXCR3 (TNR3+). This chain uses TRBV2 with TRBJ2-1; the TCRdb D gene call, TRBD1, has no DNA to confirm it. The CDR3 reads CASSEYSTGFLTGEQFF.